The rows below give T cell receptor beta chains drawn from one sample of a study of CXCR3-negative and CXCR3-positive naive CD8 T cells. Reprocessing the 5' RACE reads, TCRdb reports a single entry for every CDR3 protein and omits DNA. The table for this sample gives over 70,000 distinct CDR3 sequences. Sequenced input: naive CXCR3+ CD8+ T cells from blood. These receptors came from a human donor in good health. Some clones in this sample may be carry-over from other donors' samples. Each CDR3 is given with its conserved first and last residue.

V: TRBV29-1; J: TRBJ2-1; CDR3: CSVEIVSERVDEQFF
V: TRBV6-5; J: TRBJ2-3; CDR3: CASSYSPRGADDTQYF
V: TRBV28; J: TRBJ2-7; CDR3: CASSPNYEQYF
V: TRBV7-9; J: TRBJ2-7; CDR3: CASSSFAGLASTLEQYF
V: TRBV5-1; J: TRBJ1-1; CDR3: CASSYMTGDTEAFF
V: TRBV2; J: TRBJ1-5; CDR3: CASSADGGSNQPQHF
V: TRBV11-2; J: TRBJ2-7; CDR3: CASSPRDRIYEQYF
V: TRBV28; J: TRBJ2-4; CDR3: CASSRTLVAKNIQYF
V: TRBV7-3; J: TRBJ2-1; CDR3: CASSLKPPNDNEQFF
V: TRBV7-3; J: TRBJ2-1; CDR3: CASSPGQSWDEQFF
V: TRBV5-1; J: TRBJ2-7; CDR3: CASSASQGPGEQYF